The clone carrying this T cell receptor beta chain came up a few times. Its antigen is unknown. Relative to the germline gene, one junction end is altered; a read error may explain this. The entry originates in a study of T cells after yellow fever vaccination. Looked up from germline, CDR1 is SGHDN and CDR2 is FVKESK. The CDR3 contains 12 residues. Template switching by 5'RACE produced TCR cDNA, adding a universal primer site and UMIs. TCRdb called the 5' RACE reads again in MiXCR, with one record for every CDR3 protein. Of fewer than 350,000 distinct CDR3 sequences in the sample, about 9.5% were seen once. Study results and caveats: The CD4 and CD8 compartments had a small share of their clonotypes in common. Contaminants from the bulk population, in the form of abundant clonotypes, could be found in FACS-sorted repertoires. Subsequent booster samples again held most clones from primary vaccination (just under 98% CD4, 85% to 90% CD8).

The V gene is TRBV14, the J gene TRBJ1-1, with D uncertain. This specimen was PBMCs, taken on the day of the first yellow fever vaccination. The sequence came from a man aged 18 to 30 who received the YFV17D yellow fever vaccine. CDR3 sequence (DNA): TGTGCCAGCAGCCAAGGCCTGATTCACGGATCGTTT. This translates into CASSQGLIHGSF.